This TCR beta chain was recorded in a study of cytotoxic CD8 clonotypes in ibrutinib-treated CLL. Study-wide background: For this cohort, patients were about a dozen relapsed/refractory and around 16 treatment-naive, while about 17 were IGHV unmutated.

Cryopreserved PBMCs were the source of around 2 micrograms of genomic DNA, which went to TCR beta libraries. Depths of 1 in 200,000 to 1 in 1 million T cells were the sequencing target. Profiling relied on immunoSEQ multiplex PCR, and the TCRdb table lists in-frame clones only, not all of them. The table lists about 300,000 clones, 60% to 80% of them singletons, with 6.3% in the top ten. This clonotype was sampled from a human donor with chronic lymphocytic leukemia. Specimen: PBMCs, collected after 36 months of ibrutinib treatment.

CDR3 loop: CASSWDDGSEQFF. CDR3 sequence (DNA): TGTGCCAGCAGCTGGGACGATGGCTCTGAGCAGTTCTTC. The V gene is TRBV13, the J gene TRBJ2-1; TRBD1 or TRBD2 may be the D gene (5 bases each). CDR3 length: 13 residues. The germline V gene encodes CDR1 PRHDT and CDR2 FYEKMQ (reference sequence). Trimming stripped 4 bases from V and 9 bases from J, with 13 bases between.